What follows describes a single T cell receptor (beta chain). Antigen unknown. This sample was taken from a study of shared clonotypes between healthy human individuals. The data were produced by immunoSEQ multiplex PCR, yet TCRdb's version contains in-frame clones alone and is incomplete. Of some 320,000 clones in the sample, roughly 84% were seen once. Overall study findings and caveats: Clonotype sharing among the donors was expected to vary with sequencing depth.

V was clipped by 5 bases and J by 1 base, with 9 bases between them. The CDR3 extends over 13 amino acids. Germline lookup yields CDR1 SGHAT and CDR2 FQNNGV. The TCR was taken from a man aged 18 to 29 in good health. The chain links TRBV11-2 to TRBJ2-7; D is undetermined. Sequenced: memory CD8+ T cells sorted from blood. Described subset: CD45RO+ cells pooled with CCR7-negative TemRA cells. CDR3 in DNA: TGTGCCAGCAGCCCTGGGGTATCCTACGAGCAGTACTTC. Encoded protein: CASSPGVSYEQYF. The whole variable domain, filled in from reference TRBV11-2 and TRBJ2-7, reads EAGVAQSPRYKIIEKRQSVAFWCNPISGHATLYWYQQILGQGPKLLIQFQNNGVVDDSQLPKDRFSAERLKGVDSTLKIQPAKLEDSAVYLCASSPGVSYEQYFGPGTRLTVT.